These 18 T cell receptor beta chains were sequenced from one sample in a study of blood T cell repertoires in COVID-19. Sequencing was performed with immunoSEQ multiplex PCR; in TCRdb, only in-frame clones are kept and a portion is missing. The data contain about 150,000 clones, approximately 86% of them singletons. Sequenced: peripheral blood. These receptors were obtained from a man between 65 and 85 years old with acute or convalescent COVID-19.

V gene TRBV5-8 combines with J gene TRBJ1-1, with unresolved D. V was shortened by 3 bases and J by 4 bases, with 13 bases between the two germline ends. This CDR3 has 14 amino acids. Looked up from germline, CDR1 is SGHTS and CDR2 is YDEGEE. CDR3 in amino acids: CASSYQLRGTEAFF. CDR3 bases: TGTGCCAGCAGCTATCAACTGCGGGGCACTGAAGCTTTCTTT.

The V call is TRBV5-1, the J call TRBJ2-3; D is perhaps TRBD1 (6 bases). The CDR3 loop spans 15 amino acids. V shed 1 base and J shed 4 bases, with 13 bases lying between them. CDR1 is SGHRS, CDR2 YFSETQ, per germline. The CDR3 protein is CASSLMGASPDTQYF. CDR3 DNA: TGCGCCAGCAGCTTGATGGGGGCCTCCCCAGATACGCAGTATTTT.

The V and J genes are TRBV5-4 and TRBJ2-1; 9 nucleotides line up with TRBD2. V dropped 0 bases and J dropped 2; count of bases not matched to a gene: 0. The CDR3 is made up of 15 amino acids. Germline V gives CDR1 SGHNT, CDR2 YYREEE (reference sequence). In DNA, the CDR3 is TGTGCCAGCAGCTTGGGACTAGCGGCCTACAATGAGCAGTTCTTC. This translates into CASSLGLAAYNEQFF.

V gene TRBV18 combines with J gene TRBJ2-7; D is possibly TRBD1 (6 bases). The CDR3 consists of 13 residues. Germline V gives CDR1 KGHSH, CDR2 LQKENI. V lost 4 bases, J lost 2 bases, and 9 bases lay in between. CDR3 residues: CASSRDTAYEQYF. The DNA for the CDR3 is TGTGCCAGCTCACGGGACACAGCCTACGAGCAGTACTTC. Full variable domain (outside the CDR3, taken from reference TRBV18 and TRBJ2-7): NAGVMQNPRHLVRRRGQEARLRCSPMKGHSHVYWYRQLPEEGLKFMVYLQKENIIDESGMPKERFSAEFPKEGPSILRIQQVVRGDSAAYFCASSRDTAYEQYFGPGTRLTVT.

This clone was observed once. The chain recombines TRBV30 with TRBJ2-1; TRBD2 matches 8 bases. The CDR3 sequence is 15 residues long. Germline CDR1 GTSNPN, CDR2 SVGIG (reference sequence). Losses at the gene ends were 3 bases for V and 4 bases for J; bases not matched to a gene: 8. The CDR3 loop reads CAWSSTSGQYNEQFF. The CDR3 bases are TGTGCCTGGAGCTCTACTAGCGGCCAGTACAATGAGCAGTTCTTC. Complete variable domain (other parts from reference TRBV30 and TRBJ2-1): SQTIHQWPATLVQPVGSPLSLECTVEGTSNPNLYWYRQAAGRGLQLLFYSVGIGQISSEVPQNLSASRPQDRQFILSSKKLLLSDSGFYLCAWSSTSGQYNEQFFGPGTRLTVL.

The rearrangement joins TRBV29-1 to TRBJ2-3; 8 bases are shared with TRBD2. Trimming took 6 bases from V and 12 from J; bases not matched to a gene: 8. The length of the CDR3 is 11 residues. Germline CDR1 SQVTM, CDR2 ANQGSEA. CDR3 loop: CSVQDSGIQYF. The CDR3, as DNA: TGCAGCGTCCAAGATAGCGGGATACAGTATTTT.

This clone is a singleton in its sample. This chain uses TRBV29-1 with TRBJ2-7, with TRBD2 matching over 9 bases. The germline V gene encodes CDR1 SQVTM and CDR2 ANQGSEA. This CDR3 spans 13 amino acids. The V gene end was trimmed by 4 bases and the J gene end by 2 bases; junction bases not matched to a gene: 3. In DNA, the CDR3 is TGCAGCGTTGGTGTAGCGGGAGCCTACGAGCAGTACTTC. Its protein is CSVGVAGAYEQYF.

The chain links TRBV20-1 to TRBJ2-7, with D possibly TRBD2 on 5 matching bases. Germline values: CDR1 DFQATT, CDR2 SNEGSKA (reference sequence). The V end lost 6 bases, the J end lost 3 bases, and 9 bases lay between the germline ends. The CDR3 runs to 11 residues. In DNA, the CDR3 is TGCAGTGCAGCGGTGGTCTACGAGCAGTACTTC. Protein: CSAAVVYEQYF.

The chain has TRBV27 and TRBJ1-6; the match to TRBD1 covers 7 bases. The ends lost 6 bases at V and 8 bases at J; junction bases unmatched: 13. The CDR3 consists of 16 residues. Germline V CDR1 and CDR2: MNHEY, SMNVEV (reference sequence). DNA of the CDR3: TGTGCCAGCAGAATATTACAGGGGAGGAGAGATTCACCCCTCCACTTT. This sequence encodes CASRILQGRRDSPLHF.

The chain is built from TRBV6-5 and TRBJ2-7, with 9 bases identical to TRBD2. Trimming cost V 3 bases and J 0 bases; bases outside gene matches: 6. The germline V gene encodes CDR1 MNHEY and CDR2 SVGAGI. The CDR3 has 16 residues. CDR3 nucleotide sequence: TGTGCCAGCAGTTATCCGGGGACTAGCAGCTCCTACGAGCAGTACTTC. Protein: CASSYPGTSSSYEQYF.

The chain has TRBV28 and TRBJ2-5; TRBD2 might be the D (6 bases). V was pared by 6 bases and J by 1 base, with 12 bases between. The CDR3 is 14 residues long. Germline V gene data show CDR1 as MDHEN and CDR2 as SYDVKM. Here the CDR3 reads CASSQTRPQETQYF. Here the CDR3 DNA reads TGTGCCAGCAGCCAGACTAGACCCCAAGAGACCCAGTACTTC.

This clone was observed a few times. The rearrangement links TRBV2 to TRBJ1-6, with 9 bases identical to TRBD1. Trimming at V came to 1 base and at J to 10 bases, leaving 2 bases not matched to a gene. The germline gives CDR1 SNHLY, CDR2 FYNNEI. There are 14 residues in the CDR3. As DNA, the CDR3 is TGTGCCAGCAGTGAAGGGACAGGGGAATCACCCCTCCACTTT. Encoded protein: CASSEGTGESPLHF.

This chain connects TRBV18 to TRBJ2-2, with D maybe TRBD2 (6 bases). The CDR3 is made up of 13 amino acids. CDR1 and CDR2 (germline): KGHSH, LQKENI. The ends were cut back, 2 bases at V and 7 bases at J, with 8 bases in the middle. This CDR3 is CASSPTSFGELFF. The CDR3 bases are TGTGCCAGCTCACCAACTAGCTTCGGGGAGCTGTTTTTT.

The V gene is TRBV5-1, the J gene TRBJ2-2; 8 bases fit TRBD1. The CDR3 has 16 amino acids. Germline V gene lookup returns CDR1 SGHRS and CDR2 YFSETQ. V was pared by 2 bases and J by 4 bases, with 7 bases of the junction left unmatched. CDR3 in amino acids: CASSFRQGISTGELFF. Written as DNA, the CDR3 is TGCGCCAGCAGCTTTAGACAGGGGATTAGCACCGGGGAGCTGTTTTTT.

The chain couples TRBV6-1 to TRBJ2-7, with 12 bases identical to TRBD2. Trimming removed 3 bases from V and 3 bases from J; junction bases left unmatched: 9. This CDR3 is built from 17 residues. The V gene's germline CDR1 is MNHNS and CDR2 SASEGT. For the CDR3, the DNA is TGTGCCAGCAGTGAGAGGACTAGCGGGATGTATATCTACGAGCAGTACTTC. Translating it yields CASSERTSGMYIYEQYF.

The chain joins TRBV5-1 to TRBJ2-2, with D perhaps TRBD2 (5 bases). The CDR3 consists of 14 residues. Deletions cut 4 bases from V and 4 bases from J, with 11 bases between. The germline gives CDR1 SGHRS, CDR2 YFSETQ. The CDR3 loop reads CASSPPSSTGELFF. CDR3 DNA sequence: TGCGCCAGCAGCCCCCCTAGCAGCACCGGGGAGCTGTTTTTT.

The chain combines TRBV5-1 with TRBJ2-7; TRBD2 matches 10 bases. Germline V gives CDR1 SGHRS, CDR2 YFSETQ. The CDR3 totals 15 residues. V shed 0 bases and J 4 bases; nucleotides not matched to a gene: 4. This CDR3 is CASSLETSGMYEQYF. DNA of the CDR3: TGCGCCAGCAGCTTGGAAACTAGCGGGATGTACGAGCAGTACTTC.

The chain couples TRBV11-2 to TRBJ1-4; TRBD1 aligns across 9 bases. Germline CDR1 reads SGHAT; CDR2 reads FQNNGV. The CDR3 spans 15 residues. V trimming: 3 bases; J trimming: 7 bases; junction bases outside the gene matches: 6. The CDR3 nucleotides are TGTGCCAGCAGCTTGACGACAGGGGGGTTTGAAAAACTGTTTTTT. Its translation: CASSLTTGGFEKLFF.